The T cell receptor beta chain under discussion was sequenced for a study of blood T cell repertoires in COVID-19. This clone was observed a handful of times. Produced via immunoSEQ multiplex PCR; TCRdb's table is partial and in-frame only. The sample lists around 190,000 clones; roughly 77% were seen once. This sequence originates from a man in his sixties or seventies with active or convalescent COVID-19. The specimen was peripheral blood.

The CDR3 region has the DNA TGTGCCAGCATCATGGCCGGGGGATCTAATGAAAAACTGTTTTTT. Translation gives CASIMAGGSNEKLFF. The J gene is TRBJ1-4, the V gene TRBV7-9; weak D call: TRBD1 (5 bases). V was shortened by 7 bases and J by 3 bases, with 15 bases between the two germline ends. Germline loops: CDR1 SEHNR, CDR2 FQNEAQ (reference sequence). The CDR3 is 15 residues long. Full variable domain (remainder filled in from reference TRBV7-9 and TRBJ1-4): DTGVSQNPRHKITKRGQNVTFRCDPISEHNRLYWYRQTLGQGPEFLTYFQNEAQLEKSRLLSDRFSAERPKGSFSTLEIQRTEQGDSAMYLCASIMAGGSNEKLFFGSGTQLSVL.